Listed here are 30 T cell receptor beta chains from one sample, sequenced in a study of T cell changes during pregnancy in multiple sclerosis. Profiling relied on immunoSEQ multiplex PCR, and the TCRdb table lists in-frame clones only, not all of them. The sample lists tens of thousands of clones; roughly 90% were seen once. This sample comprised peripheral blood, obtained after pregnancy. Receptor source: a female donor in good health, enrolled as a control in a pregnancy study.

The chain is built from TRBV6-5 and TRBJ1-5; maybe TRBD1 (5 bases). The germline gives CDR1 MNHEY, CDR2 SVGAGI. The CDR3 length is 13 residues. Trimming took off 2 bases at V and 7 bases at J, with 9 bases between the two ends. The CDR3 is CASSYAQEQPQHF. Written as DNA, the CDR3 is TGTGCCAGCAGTTACGCACAGGAGCAGCCCCAGCATTTT.

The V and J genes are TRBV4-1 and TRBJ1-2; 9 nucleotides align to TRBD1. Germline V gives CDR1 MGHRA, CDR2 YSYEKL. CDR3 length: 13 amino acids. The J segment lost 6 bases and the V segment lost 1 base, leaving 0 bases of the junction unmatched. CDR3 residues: CASSQGTGDGYTF. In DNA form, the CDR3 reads TGCGCCAGCAGCCAAGGGACAGGGGATGGCTACACCTTC.

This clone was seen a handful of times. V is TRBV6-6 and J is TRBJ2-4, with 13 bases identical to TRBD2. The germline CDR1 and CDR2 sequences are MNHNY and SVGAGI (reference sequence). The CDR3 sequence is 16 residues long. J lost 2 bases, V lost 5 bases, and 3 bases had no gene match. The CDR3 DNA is TGTGCCAGCAGTAGGACTAGCGGGAGTACCAAAAACATTCAGTACTTC. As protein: CASSRTSGSTKNIQYF.

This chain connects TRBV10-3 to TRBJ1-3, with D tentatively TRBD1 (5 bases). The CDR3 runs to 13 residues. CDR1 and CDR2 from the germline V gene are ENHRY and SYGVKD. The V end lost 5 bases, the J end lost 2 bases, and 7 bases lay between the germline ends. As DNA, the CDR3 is TGTGCCATCAGTACGGACACTGGAAACACCATATATTTT. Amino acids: CAISTDTGNTIYF.

CDR3 coding DNA: TGTGCCAGTAGGGGCGGGACTAGCGGGAAACAAGAGACCCAGTACTTC. It specifies CASRGGTSGKQETQYF. V usage is TRBV19 and J usage is TRBJ2-5; 13 nucleotides line up with TRBD2. V lost 6 bases, J lost 2 bases, and 6 bases stayed unmatched. Per germline, CDR1 LNHDA and CDR2 SQIVND (reference sequence). The CDR3 has 16 amino acids.

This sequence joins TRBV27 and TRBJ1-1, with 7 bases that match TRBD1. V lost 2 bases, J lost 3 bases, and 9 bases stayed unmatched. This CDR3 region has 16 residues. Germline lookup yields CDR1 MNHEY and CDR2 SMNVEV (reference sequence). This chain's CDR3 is CASSLGTGARDTEAFF. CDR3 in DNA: TGTGCCAGCAGTTTAGGAACAGGGGCGCGGGACACTGAAGCTTTCTTT.

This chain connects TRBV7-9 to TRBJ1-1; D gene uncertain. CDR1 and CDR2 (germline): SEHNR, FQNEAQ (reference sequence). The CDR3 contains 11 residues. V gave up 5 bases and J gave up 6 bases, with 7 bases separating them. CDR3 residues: CASSPWPEAFF. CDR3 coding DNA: TGTGCCAGCAGCCCCTGGCCTGAAGCTTTCTTT.

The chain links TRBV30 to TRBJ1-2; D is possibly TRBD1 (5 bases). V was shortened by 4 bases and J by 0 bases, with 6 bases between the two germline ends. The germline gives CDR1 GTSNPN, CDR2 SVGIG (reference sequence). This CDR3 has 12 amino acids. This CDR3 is CAWTGTNYGYTF. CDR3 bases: TGTGCCTGGACAGGGACTAACTATGGCTACACCTTC.

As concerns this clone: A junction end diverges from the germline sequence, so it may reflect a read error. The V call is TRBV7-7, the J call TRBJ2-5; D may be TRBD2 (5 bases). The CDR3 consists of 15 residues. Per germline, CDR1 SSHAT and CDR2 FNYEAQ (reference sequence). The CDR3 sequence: CASSTREGSQETQYF. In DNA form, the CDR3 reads TGTGCTAGCAGTACCAGAGAGGGATCCCAAGAGACCCAGTACTTC.

The CDR3, as DNA: TGTGCCAGTAACTCCATCGGGGCAGGAGGGGAAAAACTGTTTTTT. This sequence encodes CASNSIGAGGEKLFF. The rearrangement joins TRBV19 to TRBJ1-4; D may be TRBD1 (5 bases). The ends were cut back, 7 bases at V and 8 bases at J, with 20 bases in the middle. CDR1 and CDR2 (germline): LNHDA, SQIVND (reference sequence). The CDR3 extends over 15 amino acids.

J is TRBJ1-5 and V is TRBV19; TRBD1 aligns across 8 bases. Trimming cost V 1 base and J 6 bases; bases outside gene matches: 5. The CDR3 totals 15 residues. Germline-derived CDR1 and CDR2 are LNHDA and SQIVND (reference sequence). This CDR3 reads CASSIGQGTFQPQHF. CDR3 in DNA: TGTGCCAGTAGTATAGGACAGGGGACGTTTCAGCCCCAGCATTTT.

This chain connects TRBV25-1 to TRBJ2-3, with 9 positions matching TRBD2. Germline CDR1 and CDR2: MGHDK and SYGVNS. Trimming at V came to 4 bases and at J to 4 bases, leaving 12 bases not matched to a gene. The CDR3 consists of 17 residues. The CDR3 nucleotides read TGTGCCAGCAGTGTAACATTAGCGGGAGTAACATCAGATACGCAGTATTTT. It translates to CASSVTLAGVTSDTQYF.

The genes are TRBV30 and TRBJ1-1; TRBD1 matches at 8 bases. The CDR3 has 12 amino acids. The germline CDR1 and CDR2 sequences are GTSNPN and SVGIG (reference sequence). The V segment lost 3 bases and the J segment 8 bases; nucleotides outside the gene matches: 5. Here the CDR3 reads CAWSRGRVEAFF. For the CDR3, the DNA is TGTGCCTGGAGCAGGGGGCGGGTGGAAGCTTTCTTT.

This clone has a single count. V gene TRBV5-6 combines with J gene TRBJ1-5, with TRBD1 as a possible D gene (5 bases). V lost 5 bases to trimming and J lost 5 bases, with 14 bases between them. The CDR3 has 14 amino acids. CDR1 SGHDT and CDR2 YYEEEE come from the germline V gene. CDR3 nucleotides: TGTGCCAGCAGGGAGCAGGGCGGCGATCAGCCCCAGCATTTT. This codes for CASREQGGDQPQHF.

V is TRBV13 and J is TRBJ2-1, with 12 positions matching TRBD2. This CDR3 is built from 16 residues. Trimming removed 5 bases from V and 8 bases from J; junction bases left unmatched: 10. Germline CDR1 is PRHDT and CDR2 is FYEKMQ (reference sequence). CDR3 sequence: CASSAKTSGSRHEQFF. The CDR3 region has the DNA TGTGCCAGCAGCGCCAAGACTAGCGGGAGTCGCCATGAGCAGTTCTTC.

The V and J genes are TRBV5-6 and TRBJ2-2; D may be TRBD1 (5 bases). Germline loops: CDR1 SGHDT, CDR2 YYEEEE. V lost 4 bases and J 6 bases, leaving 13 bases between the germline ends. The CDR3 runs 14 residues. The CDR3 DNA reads TGTGCCAGCAGCATGATCCAGGGCGCCGGGGAGCTGTTTTTT. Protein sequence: CASSMIQGAGELFF.

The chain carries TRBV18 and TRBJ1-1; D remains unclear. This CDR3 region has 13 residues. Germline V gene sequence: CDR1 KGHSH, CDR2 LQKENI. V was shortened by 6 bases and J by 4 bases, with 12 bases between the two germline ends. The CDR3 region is CASSPETGTEAFF. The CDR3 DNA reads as TGTGCCAGCTCCCCGGAGACTGGCACTGAAGCTTTCTTT. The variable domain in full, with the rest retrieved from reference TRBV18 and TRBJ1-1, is NAGVMQNPRHLVRRRGQEARLRCSPMKGHSHVYWYRQLPEEGLKFMVYLQKENIIDESGMPKERFSAEFPKEGPSILRIQQVVRGDSAAYFCASSPETGTEAFFGQGTRLTVV.

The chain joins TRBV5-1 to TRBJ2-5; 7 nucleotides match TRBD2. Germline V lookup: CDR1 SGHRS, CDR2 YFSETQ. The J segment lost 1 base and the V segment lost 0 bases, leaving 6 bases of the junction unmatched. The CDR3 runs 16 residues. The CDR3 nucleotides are TGCGCCAGCAGCTTGGGCGGGGGTTTTCTCCAAGAGACCCAGTACTTC. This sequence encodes CASSLGGGFLQETQYF.

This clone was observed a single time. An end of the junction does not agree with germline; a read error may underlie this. DNA of the CDR3: TGTGCCAGCAGCCAGGAGGCCCCGTTCTTT. It is translated as CASSQEAPFF. The genes are TRBV25-1 and TRBJ1-4; D unclear. Germline-derived CDR1 and CDR2 are MGHDK and SYGVNS. CDR3 size: 10 residues.

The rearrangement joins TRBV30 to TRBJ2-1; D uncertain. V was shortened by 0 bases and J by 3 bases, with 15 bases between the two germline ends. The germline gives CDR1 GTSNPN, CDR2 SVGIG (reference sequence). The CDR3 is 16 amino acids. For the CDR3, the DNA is TGTGCCTGGAGTGTAAGTCAGGCAGGCCACTACAATGAGCAGTTCTTC. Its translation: CAWSVSQAGHYNEQFF.

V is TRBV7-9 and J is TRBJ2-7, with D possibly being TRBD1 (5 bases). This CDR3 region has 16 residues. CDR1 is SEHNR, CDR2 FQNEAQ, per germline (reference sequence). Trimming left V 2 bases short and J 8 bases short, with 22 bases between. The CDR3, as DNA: TGTGCCAGCAGCTTAAACCTAGGCAGGGATCCTCTAAAGCAGTACTTC. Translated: CASSLNLGRDPLKQYF.

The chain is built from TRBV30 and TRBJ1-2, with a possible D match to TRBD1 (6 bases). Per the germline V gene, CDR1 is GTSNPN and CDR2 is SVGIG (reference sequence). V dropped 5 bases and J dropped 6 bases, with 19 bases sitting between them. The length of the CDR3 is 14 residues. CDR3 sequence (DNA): TGTGCCTGGTGGCGTAGGGGGGGCGCAGATGGCTACACCTTC. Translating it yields CAWWRRGGADGYTF.

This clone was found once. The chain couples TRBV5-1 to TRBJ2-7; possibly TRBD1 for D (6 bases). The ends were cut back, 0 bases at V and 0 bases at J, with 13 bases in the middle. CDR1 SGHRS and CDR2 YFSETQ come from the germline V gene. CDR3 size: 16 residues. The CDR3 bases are TGCGCCAGCAGCTTGGGTAGACAGGAGAGCTCCTACGAGCAGTACTTC. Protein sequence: CASSLGRQESSYEQYF.

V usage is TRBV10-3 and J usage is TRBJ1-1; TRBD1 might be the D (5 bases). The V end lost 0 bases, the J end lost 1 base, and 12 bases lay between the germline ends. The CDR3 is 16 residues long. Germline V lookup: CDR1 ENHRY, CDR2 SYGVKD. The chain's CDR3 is CAISESGSTGNTEAFF. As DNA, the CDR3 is TGTGCCATCAGTGAGTCAGGCTCCACAGGGAACACTGAAGCTTTCTTT.

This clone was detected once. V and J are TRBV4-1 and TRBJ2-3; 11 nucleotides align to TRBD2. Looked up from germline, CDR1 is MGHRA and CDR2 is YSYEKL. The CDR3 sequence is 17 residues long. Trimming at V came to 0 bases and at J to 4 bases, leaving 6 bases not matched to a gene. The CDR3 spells CASSQEGGSGRADTQYF. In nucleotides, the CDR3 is TGCGCCAGCAGCCAAGAAGGAGGTAGCGGGAGGGCAGATACGCAGTATTTT.

The CDR3: CASSQKTSGGVYEQYF. In DNA form, the CDR3 reads TGTGCCAGCAGTCAGAAGACTAGCGGGGGAGTCTACGAGCAGTACTTC. This chain uses TRBV27 with TRBJ2-7; the match to TRBD2 covers 12 bases. CDR3 length: 16 amino acids. Per the germline V gene, CDR1 is MNHEY and CDR2 is SMNVEV (reference sequence). With 5 bases clipped from V and 3 bases from J, the junction kept 8 bases outside the gene matches.

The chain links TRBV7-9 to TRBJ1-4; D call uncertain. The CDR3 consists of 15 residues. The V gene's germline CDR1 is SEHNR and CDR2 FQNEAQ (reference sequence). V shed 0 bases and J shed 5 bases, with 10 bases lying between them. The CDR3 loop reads CASSLAPRENEKLFF. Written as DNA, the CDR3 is TGTGCCAGCAGCTTAGCACCGCGAGAGAATGAAAAACTGTTTTTT. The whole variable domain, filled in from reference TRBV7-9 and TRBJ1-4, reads DTGVSQNPRHKITKRGQNVTFRCDPISEHNRLYWYRQTLGQGPEFLTYFQNEAQLEKSRLLSDRFSAERPKGSFSTLEIQRTEQGDSAMYLCASSLAPRENEKLFFGSGTQLSVL.

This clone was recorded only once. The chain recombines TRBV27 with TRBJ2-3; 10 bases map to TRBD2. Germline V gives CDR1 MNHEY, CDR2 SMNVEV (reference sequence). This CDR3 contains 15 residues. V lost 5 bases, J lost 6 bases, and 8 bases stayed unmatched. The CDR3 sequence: CASSPRAGGGDTQYF. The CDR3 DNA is TGTGCCAGCAGTCCTAGAGCGGGAGGGGGGGATACGCAGTATTTT.

The CDR3 nucleotides read TGTGCCAGTACCCACCCTAGCGGGGATGGGGAGACCCAGTACTTC. It encodes CASTHPSGDGETQYF. This chain joins TRBV19 and TRBJ2-5, with 9 bases aligning to TRBD2. Trimming cost V 7 bases and J 5 bases; bases outside gene matches: 11. Per the germline V gene, CDR1 is LNHDA and CDR2 is SQIVND (reference sequence). CDR3 length equals 15 residues. The full variable domain, its missing parts supplied by reference TRBV19 and TRBJ2-5, is DGGITQSPKYLFRKEGQNVTLSCEQNLNHDAMYWYRQDPGQGLRLIYYSQIVNDFQKGDIAEGYSVSREKKESFPLTVTSAQKNPTAFYLCASTHPSGDGETQYFGPGTRLLVL.

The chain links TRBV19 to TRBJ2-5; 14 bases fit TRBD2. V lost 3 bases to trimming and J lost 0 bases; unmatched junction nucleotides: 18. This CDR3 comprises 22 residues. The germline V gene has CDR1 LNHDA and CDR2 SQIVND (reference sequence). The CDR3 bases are TGTGCCAGTAGTATCCCTACCTCTGGGACTAGCGGGAGAGGGAGGGACCAAGAGACCCAGTACTTC. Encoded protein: CASSIPTSGTSGRGRDQETQYF.